This record covers a single T cell receptor beta chain. Its antigen is not known. Researchers prepared the TCRbeta library using unique molecular identifiers, the study reports. MiXCR was run by TCRdb on the PCR reads, yielding one entry per CDR3 protein. The sample contains some 80,000 distinct CDR3 sequences, around 18% of which appear only once. CDR3 length: 12 residues. With V trimmed by 3 bases and J by 5 bases, 0 bases remained unmatched. The data are from a study of T-cell reconstitution after alpha-beta-depleted transplantation in children. Study-wide results and limits: One year post-transplant, T-cell counts and diversity were largely derived from T cells produced anew.

Sequenced here: PBMCs, mostly from graft donor cells, sampled 360 days after TCRalphabeta/CD19-depleted stem cell transplant. This clonotype was sampled from a male patient aged 2 to 10 who had a stem cell transplant for acute lymphoblastic leukemia, so the T cells may come from the graft donor. The chain recombines TRBV12-3 or TRBV12-4 with TRBJ2-7; 8 bases match TRBD1. In DNA form, the CDR3 reads TGTGCCAGCAGTTTGGACAGGGACGAGCAGTACTTC. It translates to CASSLDRDEQYF.